The next 18 T cell receptor beta chains were all read from a single sample in a study of shared clonotypes between healthy human individuals. Generated by immunoSEQ multiplex PCR, the TCRdb table keeps only in-frame clones and is missing some. The sample holds about 2 million clones, about 95% seen once. CD45RO-negative CD8 cells positively selected for CCR7 made up the naive population, which excluded terminally differentiated effector memory CD45RA+ cells. The sample was naive CD8+ T cells sorted from blood. Source of these receptors: a young man in good health.

This clone was seen more than once but under ten times. The V call is TRBV7-6, the J call TRBJ1-4; D gene ambiguous. Trimming stripped 0 bases from V and 7 bases from J, with 9 bases between. Germline loops: CDR1 SGHVS, CDR2 FNYEAQ. This CDR3 is 14 amino acids long. CDR3 in amino acids: CASSLAIGSEKLFF. In nucleotides, the CDR3 is TGTGCCAGCAGCTTAGCGATAGGGAGTGAAAAACTGTTTTTT.

J is TRBJ1-4 and V is TRBV6-5; 7 nucleotides agree with TRBD1. The germline gives CDR1 MNHEY, CDR2 SVGAGI. J lost 6 bases, V lost 5 bases, and 9 bases had no gene match. CDR3 size: 15 residues. CDR3 bases: TGTGCCAGCAGTCACCAAGACAGGGCGGATGAAAAACTGTTTTTT. Encoded protein: CASSHQDRADEKLFF.

V is TRBV4-2 and J is TRBJ2-7; TRBD2 might be the D (6 bases). The V end lost 4 bases, the J end lost 4 bases, and 17 bases lay between the germline ends. Germline CDR1 LGHNA, CDR2 YNFKEQ. The CDR3 is 15 residues long. Here the CDR3 reads CASSPWDGGDYEQYF. DNA for the CDR3: TGTGCCAGCAGCCCTTGGGATGGAGGGGATTACGAGCAGTACTTC.

The count of this clone is one. This chain uses TRBV30 with TRBJ2-7; possibly TRBD1 for D (6 bases). Germline CDR1 GTSNPN, CDR2 SVGIG (reference sequence). The V end was cut by 5 bases, the J end by 3 bases, with 11 bases between. The CDR3 runs 12 residues. The CDR3 spells CAWERTVYEQYF. The CDR3 nucleotides read TGTGCCTGGGAGCGGACAGTCTACGAGCAGTACTTC.

This sequence joins TRBV28 and TRBJ1-5; 7 nucleotides line up with TRBD1. CDR1 is MDHEN and CDR2 is SYDVKM in the germline V gene. Losses at the gene ends were 10 bases for V and 9 bases for J; bases not matched to a gene: 18. This CDR3 is built from 15 residues. CDR3 residues: CATFPTGDLLPPQHF. CDR3 nucleotide sequence: TGTGCCACTTTCCCAACAGGGGACCTACTACCGCCCCAGCATTTT.

The V call is TRBV4-3, the J call TRBJ2-7, with a weak D call TRBD1 (5 bases). The CDR3 consists of 14 residues. The germline gives CDR1 LGHNA, CDR2 YSLEER. Trimming stripped 4 bases from V and 5 bases from J, with 15 bases between. The CDR3 region has the DNA TGCGCCAGCAGCCCCCAAGCAGGGCTTCACGAGCAGTACTTC. Protein: CASSPQAGLHEQYF.

The chain uses TRBV21-1 and TRBJ1-6; the table's TRBD1 call for D was not verified on the DNA. TRBV21-1 is a pseudogene locus. The CDR3 runs to 15 residues. The CDR3 DNA sequence: TGTGCCAAACGATCCAGGGGGCGCAAAGGTTCACCCCTCCACTTT. It yields the protein CAKRSRGRKGSPLHF.

The V and J genes are TRBV4-1 and TRBJ1-5, with D hard to call. V was shortened by 0 bases and J by 0 bases, with 9 bases between the two germline ends. Germline loops: CDR1 MGHRA, CDR2 YSYEKL. This CDR3 spans 16 amino acids. CDR3 protein: CASSQEPDYSNQPQHF. CDR3 DNA: TGCGCCAGCAGCCAAGAACCCGATTATAGCAATCAGCCCCAGCATTTT.

This chain joins TRBV11-1 and TRBJ1-1; D gene unclear. CDR1 SGHAT and CDR2 FQDESV come from the germline V gene (reference sequence). The CDR3 loop spans 11 amino acids. V was cut by 5 bases and J by 4 bases, with 5 bases left in between. The CDR3 sequence: CASSRSTEAFF. The DNA of the CDR3 is TGTGCCAGCAGCCGCAGCACTGAAGCTTTCTTT.

The chain carries TRBV2 and TRBJ2-7, with D possibly TRBD2 on 6 matching bases. The length of the CDR3 is 17 residues. The germline gives CDR1 SNHLY, CDR2 FYNNEI. With 3 bases removed from V and 3 bases from J, the gap between germline ends came to 21 bases. CDR3 sequence: CASSDIKEGEMDYEQYF. CDR3 sequence (DNA): TGTGCCAGCAGTGACATCAAGGAGGGCGAGATGGACTACGAGCAGTACTTC. Full variable domain (missing parts from reference TRBV2 and TRBJ2-7): EPEVTQTPSHQVTQMGQEVILRCVPISNHLYFYWYRQILGQKVEFLVSFYNNEISEKSEIFDDQFSVERPDGSNFTLKIRSTKLEDSAMYFCASSDIKEGEMDYEQYFGPGTRLTVT.

As to this clone: Other DNA sequences within the sample encode an identical CDR3. The chain is built from TRBV7-9 and TRBJ2-5; D uncertain. This CDR3 is built from 12 residues. With 5 bases removed from V and 2 bases from J, the gap between germline ends came to 6 bases. Germline V lookup: CDR1 SEHNR, CDR2 FQNEAQ (reference sequence). CDR3 nucleotides: TGTGCCAGCAGCAGAATGCAAGAGACCCAGTACTTC. It specifies CASSRMQETQYF.

In regard to this clone: At one end the junction does not follow the germline gene, possibly because of a read error. J is TRBJ2-5 and V is TRBV5-4, with D hard to call. This CDR3 is built from 12 residues. Germline CDR1 and CDR2: SGHNT and YYREEE (reference sequence). The CDR3 spells CASSFDKASYDF. Written as DNA, the CDR3 is TGTGCCAGCAGCTTCGACAAAGCGTCGTATGACTTC.

V gene TRBV27 combines with J gene TRBJ2-2; TRBD2 matches at 9 bases. The CDR3 spans 15 residues. CDR1 is MNHEY, CDR2 SMNVEV, per germline (reference sequence). V shed 6 bases and J 6 bases; nucleotides not matched to a gene: 8. The CDR3 reads CASRISGGSPGELFF. In DNA, the CDR3 is TGTGCCAGCAGGATTAGCGGGGGATCCCCCGGGGAGCTGTTTTTT.

The chain links TRBV7-9 to TRBJ2-1; no reliable D call. V lost 3 bases and J lost 0, with 12 bases in between. This CDR3 comprises 16 residues. Germline CDR1 and CDR2: SEHNR and FQNEAQ (reference sequence). The CDR3 reads CASSFFQRPSYNEQFF. The CDR3 DNA follows: TGTGCCAGCAGCTTTTTCCAGAGACCCTCCTACAATGAGCAGTTCTTC.

This clone has just one count. The chain is built from TRBV10-3 and TRBJ2-5, with TRBD2 identical over 9 bases. This CDR3 spans 15 amino acids. The junction had 6 bases not matched to a gene; V was cut back by 2 bases and J by 5 bases. In germline, CDR1 is ENHRY, CDR2 SYGVKD. CDR3 coding DNA: TGTGCCATCAGTGAGCCTCGGACTAGCGATGAGACCCAGTACTTC. Translated, it gives CAISEPRTSDETQYF.

The chain couples TRBV28 to TRBJ2-5; 9 bases align to TRBD1. Trimming cost V 3 bases and J 3 bases; bases outside gene matches: 5. Germline loops: CDR1 MDHEN, CDR2 SYDVKM. The length of the CDR3 is 15 residues. DNA of the CDR3: TGTGCCAGCAGTTTGGGACAGGGACTCAAAGAGACCCAGTACTTC. Its protein product is CASSLGQGLKETQYF.

V is TRBV19 and J is TRBJ1-1, with a possible D match to TRBD1 (6 bases). V was clipped by 3 bases and J by 10 bases, with 24 bases between them. CDR1 and CDR2 (germline): LNHDA, SQIVND (reference sequence). This CDR3 region has 16 residues. The CDR3 nucleotides read TGTGCCAGTAGTATCGCGGCAGGGGATGAGGAGGCTGGAGCTTTCTTT. Translating it yields CASSIAAGDEEAGAFF.

This chain connects TRBV5-6 to TRBJ1-1, with D unresolved. Germline-derived CDR1 and CDR2 are SGHDT and YYEEEE. The CDR3 is made up of 12 amino acids. V was trimmed by 3 bases and J by 1 base, leaving 4 bases between them. CDR3 nucleotides: TGTGCCAGCAGCTGGCCGAACACTGAAGCTTTCTTT. Translation gives CASSWPNTEAFF.